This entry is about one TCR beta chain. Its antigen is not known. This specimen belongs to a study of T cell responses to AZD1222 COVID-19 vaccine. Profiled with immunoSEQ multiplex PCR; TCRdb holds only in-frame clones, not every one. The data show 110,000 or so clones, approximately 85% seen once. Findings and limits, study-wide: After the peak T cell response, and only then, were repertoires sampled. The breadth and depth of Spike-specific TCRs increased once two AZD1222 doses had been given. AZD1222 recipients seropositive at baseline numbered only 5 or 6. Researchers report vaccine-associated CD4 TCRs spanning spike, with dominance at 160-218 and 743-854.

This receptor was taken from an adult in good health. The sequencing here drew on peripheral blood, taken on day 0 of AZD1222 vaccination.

The CDR3 DNA is TGCAGTGCTAGTGACCCATTTAACACTGAAGCTTTCTTT. This encodes CSASDPFNTEAFF. This chain joins TRBV20-1 and TRBJ1-1; no definite D call. The CDR3 covers 13 residues. V lost 3 bases to trimming and J lost 2 bases, with 10 bases between them. CDR1 is DFQATT and CDR2 is SNEGSKA in the germline V gene (reference sequence).